Listed below are T cell receptor beta chains from one sample, sequenced in a study of shared clonotypes between healthy human individuals. TCRdb keeps only in-frame clones here, not all; method: immunoSEQ multiplex PCR. The sample holds about 2,500,000 clones, around nine tenths seen once. The sequenced material came from naive CD4+ T cells sorted from blood. Receptors originate from a young man in good health. The CDR3 runs from the conserved cysteine through the conserved F or W. Each record gives: J gene, V gene, D gene, clone size, CDR3 protein, CDR3 DNA. A D gene is named only where the DNA matches it firmly. The size of a clone is reported for some rows only, either as once, few or many, or as a class for expanded clones.

TRBJ2-7,TRBV6-6,-,-,CASSYRDGKGYEQYF,TGTGCCAGCAGTTACCGGGACGGAAAGGGGTACGAGCAGTACTTC
TRBJ2-5,TRBV4-1,-,-,CASRGVGVRSTQYF,TGCGCCAGCAGGGGGGTTGGCGTGCGTTCGACCCAGTACTTC
TRBJ1-1,TRBV6-5,-,-,CASRESGEPEAFF,TGTGCCAGCAGAGAATCAGGGGAACCTGAAGCTTTCTTT
TRBJ2-1,TRBV7-2,-,-,CASSLLLALNEQFF,TGTGCCAGCAGCTTACTCCTAGCCCTTAATGAGCAGTTCTTC
TRBJ1-2,TRBV28,TRBD1,-,CASTPGTVNYGYTF,TGTGCCAGCACCCCCGGGACAGTGAACTATGGCTACACCTTC
TRBJ2-3,TRBV18,TRBD2,-,CASSQTSGRADTQYF,TGTGCCAGCTCTCAAACTAGCGGGAGGGCAGATACGCAGTATTTT
TRBJ2-3,TRBV18,TRBD1,-,CASSPIAGTGGFTDTQYF,TGTGCCAGCTCACCAATCGCCGGGACAGGGGGCTTTACAGATACGCAGTATTTT
TRBJ2-7,TRBV7-9,TRBD2,-,CASSFGGESYEQYF,TGTGCCAGCAGCTTTGGGGGGGAGAGCTACGAGCAGTACTTC
TRBJ1-1,TRBV30,-,-,CAWLQGVNTEAFF,TGTGCCTGGCTTCAGGGCGTGAACACTGAAGCTTTCTTT
TRBJ2-7,TRBV5-5,-,-,CASSFQGNYEQYF,TGTGCCAGCAGCTTCCAGGGAAACTACGAGCAGTACTTC
TRBJ2-2,TRBV7-9,-,-,CASSPQAGKGELFF,TGTGCCAGCAGCCCTCAGGCGGGAAAAGGGGAGCTGTTTTTT
TRBJ2-5,TRBV30,-,-,CAWRLGGQETQYF,TGTGCCTGGAGGCTGGGGGGACAAGAGACCCAGTACTTC
TRBJ2-3,TRBV10-3,-,-,CAISDSLSSTDTQYF,TGTGCCATCAGTGATAGTCTATCCAGTACAGATACGCAGTATTTT
TRBJ1-2,TRBV6-5,TRBD1,-,CASSYSRDRVGYTF,TGTGCCAGCAGTTATTCGCGCGACAGGGTGGGCTACACCTTC
TRBJ2-3,TRBV2,-,-,CASKQALGGRGDTQYF,TGTGCCAGCAAACAAGCGTTGGGGGGCCGCGGAGATACGCAGTATTTT
TRBJ2-3,TRBV5-4,-,-,CASSLGQGQDTQYF,TGTGCCAGCAGCTTGGGGCAGGGTCAAGATACGCAGTATTTT
TRBJ1-1,TRBV6-1,-,-,CASDRQASTEAFF,TGTGCCAGCGACCGACAGGCGAGCACTGAAGCTTTCTTT
TRBJ2-4,TRBV5-1,TRBD1,once,CASSGTGTGSKNIQYF,TGCGCCAGCAGCGGGACAGGGACTGGGTCCAAAAACATTCAGTACTTC
TRBJ1-1,TRBV6-1,-,-,CASSGYTEAFF,TGTGCCAGCAGTGGTTACACTGAAGCTTTCTTT
TRBJ1-4,TRBV18,TRBD1,-,CASSNMKTGISEKLFF,TGTGCCAGCTCCAATATGAAGACAGGGATTTCTGAAAAACTGTTTTTT
TRBJ1-5,TRBV9,-,-,CASSVEGHLNQPQHF,TGTGCCAGCAGCGTAGAGGGGCACCTTAATCAGCCCCAGCATTTT
TRBJ2-7,TRBV9,TRBD2,-,CASSVGLALDEQYF,TGTGCCAGCAGCGTAGGACTAGCGCTGGACGAGCAGTACTTC
TRBJ2-1,TRBV19,-,-,CASKGDLEQFF,TGTGCCAGTAAAGGGGACTTAGAGCAGTTCTTC
TRBJ1-2,TRBV28,TRBD1,-,CASSRTGRYGYTF,TGTGCCAGCAGTCGGACAGGGAGGTATGGCTACACCTTC
TRBJ2-5,TRBV4-1,-,-,CASSQVIRTVTQETQYF,TGCGCCAGCAGCCAAGTTATTAGAACAGTGACTCAAGAGACCCAGTACTTC
TRBJ2-3,TRBV10-3,TRBD2,-,CAISGVAGDTQYF,TGTGCCATCAGTGGTGTAGCGGGGGATACGCAGTATTTT
TRBJ1-4,TRBV2,TRBD1,-,CASRGGQGRNEKLFF,TGTGCCAGCAGGGGGGGACAGGGGCGAAATGAAAAACTGTTTTTT
TRBJ1-1,TRBV18,-,once,CASSPKWGTEAFF,TGTGCCAGCTCACCAAAATGGGGCACTGAAGCTTTCTTT
TRBJ2-3,TRBV10-1,-,-,CASSNFGITDTQYF,TGCGCCAGCAGTAATTTTGGGATCACAGATACGCAGTATTTT
TRBJ2-3,TRBV14,-,-,CASSQVAGTDTQYF,TGTGCCAGCAGCCAAGTTGCCGGCACAGATACGCAGTATTTT
TRBJ2-5,TRBV19,TRBD2,-,CASSLGTSGQETQYF,TGTGCCAGTAGTCTCGGGACTAGCGGACAAGAGACCCAGTACTTC
TRBJ1-4,TRBV18,TRBD1,-,CASSRGTDEKLFF,TGTGCCAGCTCCCGAGGGACAGATGAAAAACTGTTTTTT
TRBJ2-3,TRBV7-2,-,-,CASSLDGLRDHIDTQYF,TGTGCCAGCAGCTTAGACGGGTTGCGGGACCACATAGATACGCAGTATTTT
TRBJ1-3,TRBV5-4,-,-,CASSKQGEPSGNTIYF,TGTGCCAGCAGCAAACAGGGCGAGCCCTCTGGAAACACCATATATTTT
TRBJ2-2,TRBV5-1,-,-,CASSFAPNTGELFF,TGCGCCAGCAGCTTTGCTCCGAACACCGGGGAGCTGTTTTTT
TRBJ1-2,TRBV28,-,-,CASSLWGAEAGYGYTF,TGTGCCAGCAGTTTATGGGGAGCAGAAGCTGGCTATGGCTACACCTTC
TRBJ2-1,TRBV5-4,TRBD1,-,CASRSGTVANEQFF,TGTGCCAGCAGGTCCGGGACAGTTGCGAATGAGCAGTTCTTC
TRBJ1-1,TRBV29-1,TRBD1,-,CSVDPGGTEAFF,TGCAGCGTTGATCCAGGGGGCACTGAAGCTTTCTTT
TRBJ2-2,TRBV19,-,-,CASRGMGTNTGELFF,TGTGCCAGTAGGGGTATGGGTACGAACACCGGGGAGCTGTTTTTT
TRBJ2-6,TRBV19,-,once,CASSFLEGGRGANVLTF,TGTGCCAGTAGTTTCCTCGAGGGGGGCAGAGGGGCCAACGTCCTGACTTTC
TRBJ1-1,TRBV30,-,-,CAWSQGTEAFF,TGTGCCTGGAGCCAGGGAACTGAAGCTTTCTTT
TRBJ2-4,TRBV4-3,-,-,CASSQTVVPAKNIQYF,TGCGCCAGCAGCCAAACCGTAGTTCCGGCCAAAAACATTCAGTACTTC
TRBJ2-5,TRBV11-2,TRBD2,-,CASSPQPGLALETQYF,TGTGCCAGCAGCCCCCAGCCGGGACTAGCCCTAGAGACCCAGTACTTC
TRBJ1-2,TRBV13,-,-,CASSRTVRSNWYGYTF,TGTGCCAGCAGCCGGACAGTTAGGTCAAACTGGTATGGCTACACCTTC
TRBJ1-1,TRBV5-4,TRBD1,-,CASSLGQGARGGTEAFF,TGTGCCAGCAGCCTCGGACAGGGGGCTAGGGGGGGCACTGAAGCTTTCTTT
TRBJ2-3,TRBV7-9,-,-,CASSLQGSRTTDTQYF,TGTGCCAGCAGCTTACAGGGGTCTAGAACCACAGATACGCAGTATTTT
TRBJ2-1,TRBV6-6,TRBD2,-,CASSRGLAVDNEQFF,TGTGCCAGCAGTAGGGGACTAGCGGTCGACAATGAGCAGTTCTTC
TRBJ2-7,TRBV28,-,-,CASSSAGAGSYEQYF,TGTGCCAGCAGTTCCGCCGGGGCCGGTTCCTACGAGCAGTACTTC
TRBJ2-4,TRBV6-1,-,-,CASSELPLQVNIQYF,TGTGCCAGCAGTGAATTGCCCTTACAGGTCAACATTCAGTACTTC
TRBJ1-2,TRBV6-5,TRBD1,-,CASSRTGDGYTF,TGTGCCAGCAGTAGGACAGGGGATGGCTACACCTTC
TRBJ2-3,TRBV18,TRBD1,-,CASSRPGQGLTDTQYF,TGTGCCAGCTCACGGCCAGGACAGGGACTCACAGATACGCAGTATTTT
TRBJ1-6,TRBV14,-,-,CASSQVVGGNSPLHF,TGTGCCAGCAGCCAAGTTGTGGGGGGGAATTCACCCCTCCACTTT
TRBJ1-1,TRBV6-1,-,once,CASSDGLLKNTEAFF,TGTGCCAGCAGTGACGGGCTCCTCAAGAACACTGAAGCTTTCTTT
TRBJ2-7,TRBV18,-,-,CASSPTLASLSYEQYF,TGTGCCAGCTCACCAACCCTCGCTAGCTTGTCCTACGAGCAGTACTTC
TRBJ2-3,TRBV18,TRBD2,-,CASSPGTSGQRKDTQYF,TGTGCCAGCTCACCCGGGACTAGCGGGCAGAGAAAGGATACGCAGTATTTT
TRBJ1-3,TRBV6-5,-,-,CASSSRFPGNTIYF,TGTGCCAGCAGTTCCCGATTTCCGGGAAACACCATATATTTT
TRBJ2-2,TRBV6-1,-,once,CASRRSGGTGELFF,TGTGCCAGCAGGAGGTCAGGGGGGACCGGGGAGCTGTTTTTT
TRBJ2-5,TRBV11-2,-,-,CASSLGQVPETQYF,TGTGCCAGCAGCTTAGGACAGGTCCCAGAGACCCAGTACTTC